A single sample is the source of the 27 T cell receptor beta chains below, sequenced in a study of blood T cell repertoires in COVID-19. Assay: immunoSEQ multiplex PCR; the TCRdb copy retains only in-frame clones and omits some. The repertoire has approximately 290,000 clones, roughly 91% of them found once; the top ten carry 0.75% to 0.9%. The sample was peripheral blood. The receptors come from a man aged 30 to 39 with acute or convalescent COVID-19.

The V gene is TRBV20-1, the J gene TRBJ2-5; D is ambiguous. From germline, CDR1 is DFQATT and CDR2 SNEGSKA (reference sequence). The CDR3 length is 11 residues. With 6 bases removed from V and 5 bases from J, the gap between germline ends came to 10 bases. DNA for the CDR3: TGCAGTGCATTGTCCAGGGAGACCCAGTACTTC. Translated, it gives CSALSRETQYF.

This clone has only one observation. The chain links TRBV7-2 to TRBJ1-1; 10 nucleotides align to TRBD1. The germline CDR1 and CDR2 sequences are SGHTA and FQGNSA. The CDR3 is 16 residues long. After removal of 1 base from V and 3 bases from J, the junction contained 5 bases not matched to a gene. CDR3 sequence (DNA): TGTGCCAGCAGCTTAGGACAGGGGGCCCCCTACACTGAAGCTTTCTTT. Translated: CASSLGQGAPYTEAFF. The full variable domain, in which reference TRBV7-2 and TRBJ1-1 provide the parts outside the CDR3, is GAGVSQSPSNKVTEKGKDVELRCDPISGHTALYWYRQSLGQGLEFLIYFQGNSAPDKSGLPSDRFSAERTGGSVSTLTIQRTQQEDSAVYLCASSLGQGAPYTEAFFGQGTRLTVV.

CDR3 sequence reads: CASSLAGVLDQPQHF. For the CDR3, the DNA is TGTGCCAGCAGCTTAGCAGGGGTGCTGGATCAGCCCCAGCATTTT. The chain carries TRBV7-2 and TRBJ1-5, with TRBD1 as a possible D gene (5 bases). The length of the CDR3 is 15 residues. Germline CDR1 is SGHTA and CDR2 is FQGNSA. V was pared by 0 bases and J by 5 bases, with 11 bases between.

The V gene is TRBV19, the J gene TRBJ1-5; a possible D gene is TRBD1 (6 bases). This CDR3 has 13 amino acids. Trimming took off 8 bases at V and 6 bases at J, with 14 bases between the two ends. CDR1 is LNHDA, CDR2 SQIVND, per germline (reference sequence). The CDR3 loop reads CASGQLKIQPQHF. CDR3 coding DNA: TGTGCCAGTGGACAGCTCAAAATTCAGCCCCAGCATTTT. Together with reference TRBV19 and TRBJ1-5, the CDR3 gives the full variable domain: DGGITQSPKYLFRKEGQNVTLSCEQNLNHDAMYWYRQDPGQGLRLIYYSQIVNDFQKGDIAEGYSVSREKKESFPLTVTSAQKNPTAFYLCASGQLKIQPQHFGDGTRLSIL.

The CDR3 reads CASSLLDFPYEQYF. In DNA form, the CDR3 reads TGTGCCAGCAGTTTGTTGGACTTCCCCTACGAGCAGTACTTC. The V and J genes are TRBV28 and TRBJ2-7, with D possibly being TRBD2 (5 bases). CDR1 and CDR2 (germline): MDHEN, SYDVKM. The CDR3 consists of 14 residues. Trimming cost V 3 bases and J 2 bases, with 11 bases left between them.

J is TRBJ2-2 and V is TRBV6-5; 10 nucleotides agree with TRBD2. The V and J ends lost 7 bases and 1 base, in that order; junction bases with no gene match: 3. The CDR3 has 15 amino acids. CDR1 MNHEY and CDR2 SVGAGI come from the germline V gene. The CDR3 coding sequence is TGTGCCAGCAAGCGGACTAGCGGGAACACCGGGGAGCTGTTTTTT. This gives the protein CASKRTSGNTGELFF.

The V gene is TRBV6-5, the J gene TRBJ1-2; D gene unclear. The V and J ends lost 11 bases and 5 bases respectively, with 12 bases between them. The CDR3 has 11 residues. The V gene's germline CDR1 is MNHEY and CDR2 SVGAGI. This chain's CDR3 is CAASGGYGYTF. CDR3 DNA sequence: TGTGCCGCCTCAGGAGGTTATGGCTACACCTTC.

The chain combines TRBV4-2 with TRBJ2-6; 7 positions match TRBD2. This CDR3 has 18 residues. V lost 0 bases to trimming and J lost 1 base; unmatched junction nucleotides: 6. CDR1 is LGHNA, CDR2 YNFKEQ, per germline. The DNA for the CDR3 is TGTGCCAGCAGCCAAGATCTAGCGGTGAAATCTGGGGCCAACGTCCTGACTTTC. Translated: CASSQDLAVKSGANVLTF.

The chain's CDR3 is CASSAGHTSVEQYF. CDR3 DNA sequence: TGCGCCAGCAGCGCAGGACACACCAGCGTCGAGCAGTACTTC. J is TRBJ2-7 and V is TRBV5-1, with a weak D call TRBD1 (5 bases). Germline CDR1 is SGHRS and CDR2 is YFSETQ. The CDR3 runs 14 residues. Trimming shortened V by 4 bases and J by 6 bases, and 17 bases separated the two germline ends.

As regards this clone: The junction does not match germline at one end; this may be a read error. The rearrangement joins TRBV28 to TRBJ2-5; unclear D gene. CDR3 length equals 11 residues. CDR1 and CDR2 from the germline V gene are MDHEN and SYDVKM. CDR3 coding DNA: TGTGCCAGCAGTTTTCTAGAGGAGCTTCACTTC. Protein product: CASSFLEELHF.

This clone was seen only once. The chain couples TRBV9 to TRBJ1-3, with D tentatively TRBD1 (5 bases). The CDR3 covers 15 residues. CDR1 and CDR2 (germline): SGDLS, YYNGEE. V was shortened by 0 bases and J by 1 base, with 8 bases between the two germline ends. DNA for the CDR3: TGTGCCAGCAGCGTAGCAAGGGGTTCTGGAAACACCATATATTTT. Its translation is CASSVARGSGNTIYF.

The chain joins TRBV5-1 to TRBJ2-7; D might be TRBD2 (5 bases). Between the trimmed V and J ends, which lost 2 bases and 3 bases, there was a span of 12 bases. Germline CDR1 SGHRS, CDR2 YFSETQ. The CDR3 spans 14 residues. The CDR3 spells CASSFGTSNYEQYF. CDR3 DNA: TGCGCCAGCAGCTTTGGCACTAGTAACTACGAGCAGTACTTC.

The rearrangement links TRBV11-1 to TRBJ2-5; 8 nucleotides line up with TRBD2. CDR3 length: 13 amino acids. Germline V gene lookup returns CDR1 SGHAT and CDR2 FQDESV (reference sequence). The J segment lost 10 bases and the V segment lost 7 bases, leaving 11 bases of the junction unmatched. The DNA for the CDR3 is TGTGCCAGCACCCCAGAGGGGCTAGCGGGCCAGTACTTC. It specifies CASTPEGLAGQYF.

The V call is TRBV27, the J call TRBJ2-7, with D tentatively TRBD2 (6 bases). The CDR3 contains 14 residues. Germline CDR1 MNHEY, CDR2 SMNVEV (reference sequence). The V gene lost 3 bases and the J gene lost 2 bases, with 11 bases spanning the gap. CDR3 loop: CASSLQDYPYEQYF. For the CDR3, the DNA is TGTGCCAGCAGTTTGCAGGACTATCCCTACGAGCAGTACTTC.

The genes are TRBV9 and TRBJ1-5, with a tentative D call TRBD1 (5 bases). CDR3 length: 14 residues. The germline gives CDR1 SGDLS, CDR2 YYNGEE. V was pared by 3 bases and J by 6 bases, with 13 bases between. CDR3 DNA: TGTGCCAGCAGCGCCTGGGGGGGGATTCAGCCCCAGCATTTT. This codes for CASSAWGGIQPQHF.

The CDR3 nucleotides are TGCGCCAGCAGCTTACCACAGGGGAGCAGGACTGAAGCTTTCTTT. Encoded protein: CASSLPQGSRTEAFF. This sequence joins TRBV5-1 and TRBJ1-1, with 7 bases aligning to TRBD1. Losses at the gene ends were 2 bases for V and 5 bases for J; bases not matched to a gene: 9. Germline CDR1 reads SGHRS; CDR2 reads YFSETQ. This CDR3 has 15 residues.

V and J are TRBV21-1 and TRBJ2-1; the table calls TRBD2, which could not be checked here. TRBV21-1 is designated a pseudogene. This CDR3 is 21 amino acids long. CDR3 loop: CASSKGGGPLTSGTDLNEQFF. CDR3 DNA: TGTGCCAGCAGCAAAGGGGGGGGGCCTTTGACTAGCGGGACGGACCTCAATGAGCAGTTCTTC.

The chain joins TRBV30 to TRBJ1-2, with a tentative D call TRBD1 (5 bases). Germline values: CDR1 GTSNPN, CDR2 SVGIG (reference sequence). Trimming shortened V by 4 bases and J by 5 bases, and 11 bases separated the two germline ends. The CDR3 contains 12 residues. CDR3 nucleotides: TGTGCCTGGAATGGGCAGGGTTATGGCTACACCTTC. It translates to CAWNGQGYGYTF.

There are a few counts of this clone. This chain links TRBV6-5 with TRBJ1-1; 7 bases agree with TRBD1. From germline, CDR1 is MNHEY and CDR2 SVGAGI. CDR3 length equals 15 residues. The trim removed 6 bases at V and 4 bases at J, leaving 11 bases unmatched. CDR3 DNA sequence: TGTGCCAGCAGCCTAAACAGGGGAAGGAGCACTGAAGCTTTCTTT. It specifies CASSLNRGRSTEAFF.

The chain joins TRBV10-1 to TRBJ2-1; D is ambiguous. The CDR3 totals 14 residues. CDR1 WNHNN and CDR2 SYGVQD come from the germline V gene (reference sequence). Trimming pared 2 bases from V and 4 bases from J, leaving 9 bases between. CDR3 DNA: TGCGCCAGCAGTGAGGGAACAGAGTACAATGAGCAGTTCTTC. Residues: CASSEGTEYNEQFF.

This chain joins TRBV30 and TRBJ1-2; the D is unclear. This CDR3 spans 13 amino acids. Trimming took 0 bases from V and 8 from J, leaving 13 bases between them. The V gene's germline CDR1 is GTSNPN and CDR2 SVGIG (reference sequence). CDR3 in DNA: TGTGCCTGGAGTGTAGACAATGCCAACGGCTACACCTTC. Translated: CAWSVDNANGYTF.

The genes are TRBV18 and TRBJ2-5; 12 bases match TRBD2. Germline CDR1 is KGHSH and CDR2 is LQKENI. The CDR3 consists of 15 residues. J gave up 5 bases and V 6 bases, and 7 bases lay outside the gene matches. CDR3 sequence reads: CASSQGLAGVETQYF. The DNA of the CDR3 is TGTGCCAGCTCGCAGGGACTAGCGGGCGTGGAGACCCAGTACTTC.

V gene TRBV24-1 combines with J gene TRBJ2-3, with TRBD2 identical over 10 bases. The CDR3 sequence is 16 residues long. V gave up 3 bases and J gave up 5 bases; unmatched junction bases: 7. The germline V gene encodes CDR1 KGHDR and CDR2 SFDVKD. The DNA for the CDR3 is TGTGCCACCAGTGATCGCACTAGCGGGATAAGAGATACGCAGTATTTT. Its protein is CATSDRTSGIRDTQYF.

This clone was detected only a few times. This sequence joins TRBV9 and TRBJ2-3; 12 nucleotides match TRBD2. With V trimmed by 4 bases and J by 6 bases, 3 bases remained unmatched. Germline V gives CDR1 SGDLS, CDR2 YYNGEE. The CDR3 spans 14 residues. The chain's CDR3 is CASSHGLAGDTQYF. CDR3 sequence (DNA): TGTGCCAGCAGCCATGGACTAGCGGGGGATACGCAGTATTTT.

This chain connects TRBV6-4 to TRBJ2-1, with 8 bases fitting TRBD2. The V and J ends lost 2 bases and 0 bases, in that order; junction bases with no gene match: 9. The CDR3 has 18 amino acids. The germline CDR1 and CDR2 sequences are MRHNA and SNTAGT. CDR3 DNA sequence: TGTGCCAGCAGTGACCCAGCGGGGGCTGGAAGCTCCTACAATGAGCAGTTCTTC. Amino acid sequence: CASSDPAGAGSSYNEQFF.

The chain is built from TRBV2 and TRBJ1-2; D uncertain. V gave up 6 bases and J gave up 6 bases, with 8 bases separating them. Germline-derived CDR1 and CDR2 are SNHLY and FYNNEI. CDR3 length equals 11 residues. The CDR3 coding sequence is TGTGCCAGCAGACAGTGGCATGGCTACACCTTC. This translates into CASRQWHGYTF. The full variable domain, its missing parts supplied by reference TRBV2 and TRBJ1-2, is EPEVTQTPSHQVTQMGQEVILRCVPISNHLYFYWYRQILGQKVEFLVSFYNNEISEKSEIFDDQFSVERPDGSNFTLKIRSTKLEDSAMYFCASRQWHGYTFGSGTRLTVV.

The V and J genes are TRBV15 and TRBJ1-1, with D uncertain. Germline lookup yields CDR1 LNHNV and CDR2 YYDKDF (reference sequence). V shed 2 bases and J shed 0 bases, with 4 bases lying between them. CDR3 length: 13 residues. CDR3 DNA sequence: TGTGCCACCAGCAGACCTCTGAACACTGAAGCTTTCTTT. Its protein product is CATSRPLNTEAFF.